This T cell receptor (beta chain) was captured in a study of blood T cell repertoires in COVID-19 (dated by TCRdb to 2019 to 2021). About the study as a whole: Samples from collaborators originated in the United States, Italy and Spain and spanned both the acute and convalescent phases of COVID-19. The sample metadata nearly always contained a de-identified subject ID, COVID-19 status, age in years and sex. The dataset comprised deeply sampled blood TCRbeta repertoires from subjects exposed to, actively infected with, or recovered from COVID-19. The repertoires were released in a freely available public database meant as a resource for research on the immune response to SARS-CoV-2. Where HLA class I and class II types were available, the types were taken from metadata supplied by the sample provider, not from assay-based typing. Samples were obtained from the ongoing ImmuneRACE study (first 160 participants) and from 1,254 subjects provided by 6 global collaborators. The prospective study material was composed of cDNA or gDNA derived from T cells, B-cell-depleted T cells, or PBMCs. Summary of the overall study and its limitations: The quantity of clinical and demographic metadata differed by source and by participant and was supplied without curation.

For CDR1 and CDR2, the germline V gene lists SQVTM and ANQGSEA. Taken from cysteine to phenylalanine, the CDR3 has 13 residues. Only the CDR3 region is kept as DNA, spanning 39 bases read in frame from base 1. V loses 7 bases of germline sequence and J loses 9 bases, and the interval between the two ends is 19 bases. Collaborating institutions collected whole blood in K2EDTA tubes following their own protocols. For TCRbeta analysis, collaborators shipped samples in one of three forms: frozen whole blood, isolated PBMCs, or DNA extracted from either of those sample types. This clone was seen a handful of times. This clone's antigen is unknown. No base quality values were provided; no much bigger clone lies one nucleotide off. TCRbeta CDR3 regions were amplified from genomic DNA using the immunoSEQ Assay, a bias-controlled multiplex PCR. In the paper's pipeline: The number of nucleated cells in each sample was estimated from the amplification of reference gene primers within the assay. Sequence reads were collapsed and filtered to measure the absolute abundance of every unique TCRbeta CDR3 rearrangement. Productive Simpson clonality was computed per sample as the square root of Simpson's diversity index over productive rearrangements. Drawn from immuneACCESS, this table holds only the in-frame rearrangements with V and J called that TCRdb kept. Clones are partly lost; checked studies trace under half to an unresolved V gene and leave the rest unexplained. D and trimming were read from the DNA, whereas the V and J calls and clone size are those reported in that table. Across this sample there are about 60,000 clones, with roughly three quarters seen only once. Together, the top ten hold about 20% of the sample.

The sequence joins TRBV29-1 to TRBJ2-1; the D gene lacks a confident call. This clonotype was sampled from a man aged 50 to 59 with active or convalescent COVID-19. The sample was peripheral blood. The DNA is TGCAGCGCGATCAAGTCTAGGTCTGGTGAGCAGTTCTTC. Translated, this gives CSAIKSRSGEQFF.